This T cell receptor beta chain is from a study of cytomegalovirus exposure and HLA in healthy donors. Across the whole study: Samples from HLA-typed donors yielded 65 million to 90 million unique TCRs in an early data release. General study findings and limits: In a later analysis, TCR beta V- and J-gene trimming showed a link to a missense DCLRE1C variant. TCR association rates varied by HLA locus in a later analysis, with DRB1 highest and HLA-C lowest.

The PCR used 60 Vbeta and 13 Jbeta primers. Data came from immunoSEQ multiplex PCR; TCRdb stores just in-frame clones and leaves some out. The sample has approximately 79,000 clones, over 70% seen once; the top ten hold approximately 2%. About this clone: Antigen specificity is unknown.

The CDR3 is made up of 16 amino acids. This receptor was obtained from a boy between 10 and 17 years old in good health and CMV-seronegative. J is TRBJ1-1 and V is TRBV21-1; the D call of TRBD1 is as the table states it, not checked on the DNA. TRBV21-1 corresponds to a pseudogene. The sample taken for sequencing was PBMCs. In DNA, the CDR3 is TGTGCCAGCAGCACTGGACAGGAGGTAATGAACACTGAAGCTTTCTTT. Translating it yields CASSTGQEVMNTEAFF.